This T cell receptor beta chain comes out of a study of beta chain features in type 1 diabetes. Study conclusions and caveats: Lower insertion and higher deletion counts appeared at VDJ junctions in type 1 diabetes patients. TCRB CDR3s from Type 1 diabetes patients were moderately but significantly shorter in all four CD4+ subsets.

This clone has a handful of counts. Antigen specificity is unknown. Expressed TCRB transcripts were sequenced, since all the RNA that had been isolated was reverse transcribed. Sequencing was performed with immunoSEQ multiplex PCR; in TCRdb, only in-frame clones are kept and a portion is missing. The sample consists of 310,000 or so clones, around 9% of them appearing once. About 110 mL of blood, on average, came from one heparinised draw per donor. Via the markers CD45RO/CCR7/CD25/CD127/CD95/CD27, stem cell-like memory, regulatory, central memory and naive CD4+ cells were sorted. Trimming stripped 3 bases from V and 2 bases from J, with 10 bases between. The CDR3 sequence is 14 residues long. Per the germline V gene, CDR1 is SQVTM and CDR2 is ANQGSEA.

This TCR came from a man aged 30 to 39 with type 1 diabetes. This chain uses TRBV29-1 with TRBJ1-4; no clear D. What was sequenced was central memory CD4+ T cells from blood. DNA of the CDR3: TGCAGCGTTGACCGGAAGGATACTAATGAAAAACTGTTTTTT. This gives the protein CSVDRKDTNEKLFF.